The sequence of this T cell receptor (beta chain) was determined in a study of blood T cell repertoires in COVID-19. Study-level information: In each case, the material was cDNA or gDNA derived from T cells, B-cell-depleted T cells, or PBMCs.

The age range of participants was 18 to 89 years, with residence in more than 20 US areas. Participants' own reports of clinical history determined their cohort assignment. Donors in Cohort 3 counted as recovered after two negative PCRs, clearance, or symptom resolution. This clone was picked up one time. The CDR3 is 14 residues long. The germline V and J ends were trimmed by 5 bases and 4 bases, with 15 bases remaining between them. The V gene's germline CDR1 is SNHLY and CDR2 FYNNEI. Produced via immunoSEQ multiplex PCR; TCRdb's table is partial and in-frame only. The sample includes around 220,000 clones, about four fifths of them seen just once.

The genes are TRBV2 and TRBJ2-7; tentative D call: TRBD1 (5 bases). The receptor was isolated from a woman in her thirties or forties who had recovered from COVID-19. The sequenced material came from PBMCs or T cells enriched from blood (not recorded which). The CDR3 DNA sequence: TGTGCCAGCAGTACTCAGGGTACTAAGTACGAGCAGTACTTC. It codes for CASSTQGTKYEQYF.